This TCR beta chain was obtained from a study of identical twins. TCRdb re-called the 5' RACE reads with MiXCR, one entry per CDR3 protein. The table lists about 550,000 distinct CDR3 sequences, around 22% of them singletons. V shed 1 base and J shed 4 bases, with 11 bases lying between them. The CDR3 length is 13 residues. Germline V lookup: CDR1 DFQATT, CDR2 SNEGSKA (reference sequence). Another study also made use of these data, one on yellow fever vaccine responses in identical twins.

V gene TRBV20-1 combines with J gene TRBJ2-7, with D possibly matching TRBD1 (6 bases). Material: CD4+ T cells sorted from blood. This clonotype was sampled from a woman aged 18-29 years in good health. The CDR3 nucleotides are TGCAGTGCTAGAGGAGTACAGGGATACGAGCAGTACTTC. Translating gives CSARGVQGYEQYF.